Listed below are T cell receptor beta chains from one sample, sequenced in a study of blood T cells in healthy people across ages. MiXCR, run by TCRdb on the 5' RACE reads, gives a single entry per CDR3 protein. The table lists hundreds of thousands of distinct CDR3 sequences, around 21% of them singletons. The source material was blood. These TCRs come from a man between 70 and 80 years old in good health. The CDR3 runs from the conserved cysteine through the conserved F or W. The D gene is left open where the match is weak. Size is omitted from some rows. Given values are once, few, many or a class for expanded clones.

clone size: -; J gene: TRBJ1-6; D gene: -; V gene: TRBV20-1; CDR3 protein: CSASPRGSNSPLHF; CDR3 DNA: TGCAGTGCTAGCCCCCGGGGGAGTAATTCACCCCTCCACTTT
clone size: few; J gene: TRBJ2-7; D gene: -; V gene: TRBV7-9; CDR3 protein: CASSSEKVGEQYF; CDR3 DNA: TGTGCCAGCAGCTCGGAAAAAGTGGGCGAGCAGTACTTC
clone size: -; J gene: TRBJ2-1; D gene: TRBD2; V gene: TRBV6-5; CDR3 protein: CASSTGTSVSNEQFF; CDR3 DNA: TGTGCCAGCAGCACCGGGACTAGCGTCTCCAATGAGCAGTTCTTC
clone size: -; J gene: TRBJ1-4; D gene: TRBD1; V gene: TRBV28; CDR3 protein: CASQPDRRSGGARDEKLFF; CDR3 DNA: TGTGCCAGCCAACCGGACAGGCGCTCCGGGGGCGCTCGTGATGAAAAACTGTTTTTT
clone size: -; J gene: TRBJ2-7; D gene: TRBD2; V gene: TRBV5-1; CDR3 protein: CASSLEGEGYEQYF; CDR3 DNA: TGCGCCAGCAGCTTGGAAGGGGAGGGTTACGAGCAGTACTTC
clone size: many; J gene: TRBJ2-3; D gene: -; V gene: TRBV18; CDR3 protein: CASSPASTDTQYF; CDR3 DNA: TGTGCCAGCTCACCGGCTAGCACAGATACGCAGTATTTT
clone size: -; J gene: TRBJ2-5; D gene: -; V gene: TRBV7-2; CDR3 protein: CASSLAQKGVGETQSF; CDR3 DNA: TGTGCCAGCAGCTTAGCGCAAAAAGGGGTGGGGGAGACCCAGTCCTTC
clone size: -; J gene: TRBJ1-6; D gene: TRBD1; V gene: TRBV12-3/TRBV12-4; CDR3 protein: CASNWGQGVSPLHF; CDR3 DNA: TGTGCCAGCAACTGGGGACAGGGCGTTTCACCCCTCCACTTT
clone size: few; J gene: TRBJ1-6; D gene: TRBD1; V gene: TRBV27; CDR3 protein: CASSPSGQIYNSPLHF; CDR3 DNA: TGTGCCAGCAGTCCATCGGGACAGATCTATAATTCACCCCTCCACTTT
clone size: once; J gene: TRBJ2-1; D gene: TRBD1; V gene: TRBV9; CDR3 protein: CASSPSGQSSYNEQFF; CDR3 DNA: TGTGCCAGCAGCCCCTCGGGACAGAGCTCCTACAATGAGCAGTTCTTC
clone size: many; J gene: TRBJ2-7; D gene: TRBD1; V gene: TRBV6-6; CDR3 protein: CASRKNRGLPYEQYF; CDR3 DNA: TGTGCCAGCAGGAAGAACAGGGGATTACCCTACGAGCAGTACTTC
clone size: -; J gene: TRBJ2-3; D gene: TRBD2; V gene: TRBV2; CDR3 protein: CASRTSLAGADTQYF; CDR3 DNA: TGTGCCAGCAGGACCAGTCTAGCGGGAGCAGATACGCAGTATTTT
clone size: few; J gene: TRBJ2-1; D gene: TRBD2; V gene: TRBV7-9; CDR3 protein: CASSSAGRAPTYNEQFF; CDR3 DNA: TGTGCCAGCAGCTCAGCCGGGAGGGCGCCCACCTACAATGAGCAGTTCTTC
clone size: -; J gene: TRBJ2-5; D gene: -; V gene: TRBV12-3/TRBV12-4; CDR3 protein: CAIGGAIQETQYF; CDR3 DNA: TGTGCCATTGGAGGAGCCATCCAAGAGACCCAGTACTTC
clone size: -; J gene: TRBJ2-5; D gene: TRBD1; V gene: TRBV7-2; CDR3 protein: CASSMQGSTGLSKTQYF; CDR3 DNA: TGTGCCAGCAGCATGCAGGGATCGACAGGGCTTTCGAAGACCCAGTACTTC
clone size: many; J gene: TRBJ2-1; D gene: -; V gene: TRBV27; CDR3 protein: CASRISREEQFF; CDR3 DNA: TGTGCCAGCAGGATATCGCGAGAGGAGCAGTTCTTC
clone size: few; J gene: TRBJ1-2; D gene: -; V gene: TRBV12-3/TRBV12-4; CDR3 protein: CASRKRAAGDYGYTF; CDR3 DNA: TGTGCCAGCAGGAAAAGAGCTGCAGGGGACTATGGCTACACCTTC
clone size: few; J gene: TRBJ2-2; D gene: -; V gene: TRBV6-6; CDR3 protein: CASSYRSGSTGELFF; CDR3 DNA: TGTGCCAGCAGTTACCGGTCAGGGAGCACCGGGGAGCTGTTTTTT
clone size: -; J gene: TRBJ2-7; D gene: TRBD1; V gene: TRBV6-6; CDR3 protein: CASRSTGLEQHF; CDR3 DNA: TGTGCCAGCAGGTCGACAGGGCTCGAACAGCACTTC
clone size: -; J gene: TRBJ1-1; D gene: -; V gene: TRBV5-1; CDR3 protein: CASSPQDGRTEAFF; CDR3 DNA: TGCGCCAGCAGCCCCCAAGATGGCCGCACTGAAGCTTTCTTT
clone size: -; J gene: TRBJ2-1; D gene: -; V gene: TRBV7-8; CDR3 protein: CASSLRPSFDEQFF; CDR3 DNA: TGTGCCAGCAGCCTCCGACCGAGTTTCGATGAGCAGTTCTTC
clone size: -; J gene: TRBJ1-3; D gene: -; V gene: TRBV3-1; CDR3 protein: CASSLSPGPSSGNTIYF; CDR3 DNA: TGTGCCAGCAGCCTCTCACCCGGGCCTTCCTCTGGAAACACCATATATTTT
clone size: -; J gene: TRBJ2-1; D gene: TRBD2; V gene: TRBV7-9; CDR3 protein: CASSALAGGEQFF; CDR3 DNA: TGTGCCAGCAGCGCCCTAGCGGGAGGTGAGCAGTTCTTC
clone size: -; J gene: TRBJ1-6; D gene: -; V gene: TRBV3-1; CDR3 protein: CASGRGTGSPLSSPLHF; CDR3 DNA: TGTGCCAGCGGTAGAGGTACGGGCTCTCCGTTGAGTTCACCCCTCCACTTT
clone size: many; J gene: TRBJ2-5; D gene: -; V gene: TRBV20-1; CDR3 protein: CSARETGEETQYF; CDR3 DNA: TGCAGTGCTAGAGAAACGGGAGAAGAGACCCAGTACTTC
clone size: -; J gene: TRBJ1-5; D gene: -; V gene: TRBV28; CDR3 protein: CASSLGEINQPQHF; CDR3 DNA: TGTGCCAGCAGTTTGGGTGAAATTAATCAGCCCCAGCATTTT
clone size: -; J gene: TRBJ2-2; D gene: -; V gene: TRBV11-3; CDR3 protein: CASSLRLGGELFF; CDR3 DNA: TGTGCCAGCAGCCTACGGCTAGGCGGGGAGCTGTTTTTT
clone size: few; J gene: TRBJ2-1; D gene: -; V gene: TRBV12-3/TRBV12-4; CDR3 protein: CASSPSVSYNEQFF; CDR3 DNA: TGTGCCAGCAGTCCTAGCGTCTCCTACAATGAGCAGTTCTTC
clone size: -; J gene: TRBJ2-2; D gene: -; V gene: TRBV6-2/TRBV6-3; CDR3 protein: CASTLPTNTGELFF; CDR3 DNA: TGTGCCAGCACACTGCCCACGAACACCGGGGAGCTGTTTTTT
clone size: many; J gene: TRBJ2-2; D gene: -; V gene: TRBV12-3/TRBV12-4; CDR3 protein: CASSPDPTGELFF; CDR3 DNA: TGTGCCAGCAGCCCCGACCCCACCGGGGAGCTGTTTTTT
clone size: -; J gene: TRBJ2-5; D gene: TRBD2; V gene: TRBV20-1; CDR3 protein: CSARGTSGRAGETQYF; CDR3 DNA: TGCAGTGCTAGAGGGACTAGCGGGAGGGCCGGGGAGACCCAGTACTTC
clone size: -; J gene: TRBJ2-1; D gene: TRBD2; V gene: TRBV5-1; CDR3 protein: CASTLSGTSYNEQFF; CDR3 DNA: TGCGCCAGCACCCTGAGCGGGACCTCCTACAATGAGCAGTTCTTC
clone size: few; J gene: TRBJ2-7; D gene: TRBD1; V gene: TRBV4-2; CDR3 protein: CASSQGRPRDRGPYEQYF; CDR3 DNA: TGTGCCAGCAGCCAAGGTCGTCCCCGGGACAGGGGCCCCTACGAGCAGTACTTC
clone size: -; J gene: TRBJ2-5; D gene: TRBD2; V gene: TRBV5-4; CDR3 protein: CASSSTSGRGETQYF; CDR3 DNA: TGTGCCAGCAGCTCCACTAGCGGGAGGGGGGAGACCCAGTACTTC
clone size: few; J gene: TRBJ1-6; D gene: TRBD1; V gene: TRBV12-3/TRBV12-4; CDR3 protein: CASTRDRVSYNSPLHF; CDR3 DNA: TGTGCCAGCACCCGGGACAGGGTATCCTATAATTCACCCCTCCACTTT
clone size: -; J gene: TRBJ1-2; D gene: TRBD1; V gene: TRBV4-1; CDR3 protein: CASSRATGDSYGYTF; CDR3 DNA: TGCGCCAGCAGCCGAGCAACAGGGGATAGCTATGGCTACACCTTC
clone size: -; J gene: TRBJ2-1; D gene: -; V gene: TRBV9; CDR3 protein: CASSSGTWGNNEQFF; CDR3 DNA: TGTGCCAGCAGCTCCGGGACCTGGGGAAACAATGAGCAGTTCTTC
clone size: -; J gene: TRBJ1-6; D gene: -; V gene: TRBV3-1; CDR3 protein: CASSRDRDSPLHF; CDR3 DNA: TGTGCCAGCAGCCGGGACCGCGACTCACCCCTCCACTTT
clone size: few; J gene: TRBJ1-2; D gene: TRBD1; V gene: TRBV29-1; CDR3 protein: CSYTTGTGSGYGYTF; CDR3 DNA: TGCAGCTATACGACGGGGACAGGGAGTGGCTATGGCTACACCTTC
clone size: many; J gene: TRBJ2-3; D gene: -; V gene: TRBV2; CDR3 protein: CASSEEASVITDTQYF; CDR3 DNA: TGTGCCAGCAGTGAAGAAGCCAGTGTCATCACAGATACGCAGTATTTT
clone size: -; J gene: TRBJ2-2; D gene: TRBD1; V gene: TRBV29-1; CDR3 protein: CSVEPRGQGYTGELFF; CDR3 DNA: TGCAGCGTTGAGCCCCGCGGACAGGGGTACACCGGGGAGCTGTTTTTT
clone size: many; J gene: TRBJ1-4; D gene: -; V gene: TRBV11-2; CDR3 protein: CASSPQIQGEKLFF; CDR3 DNA: TGTGCCAGCAGCCCCCAGATCCAGGGCGAAAAACTGTTTTTT
clone size: -; J gene: TRBJ2-5; D gene: -; V gene: TRBV3-1; CDR3 protein: CASSQDRRTAVQETQYF; CDR3 DNA: TGTGCCAGCAGCCAAGATCGACGGACAGCGGTACAAGAGACCCAGTACTTC
clone size: -; J gene: TRBJ2-7; D gene: -; V gene: TRBV6-7; CDR3 protein: CASPGQISYEQYF; CDR3 DNA: TGTGCCAGCCCCGGGCAAATCTCCTACGAGCAGTACTTC
clone size: few; J gene: TRBJ2-7; D gene: TRBD1; V gene: TRBV12-3/TRBV12-4; CDR3 protein: CASSWDRESSEQYF; CDR3 DNA: TGTGCCAGCAGCTGGGACAGGGAGAGTAGCGAGCAGTACTTC
clone size: -; J gene: TRBJ1-5; D gene: TRBD1; V gene: TRBV7-2; CDR3 protein: CASSLSTGGGNQPQHF; CDR3 DNA: TGTGCCAGCAGCTTATCGACAGGGGGTGGCAATCAGCCCCAGCATTTT
clone size: few; J gene: TRBJ2-3; D gene: -; V gene: TRBV7-9; CDR3 protein: CASSNRAGGDTQYF; CDR3 DNA: TGTGCCAGCAGCAACCGGGCCGGCGGAGATACGCAGTATTTT
clone size: -; J gene: TRBJ2-3; D gene: TRBD2; V gene: TRBV5-4; CDR3 protein: CASSSSGAYTDTQYF; CDR3 DNA: TGTGCCAGCAGCTCGAGCGGGGCCTACACAGATACGCAGTATTTT
clone size: many; J gene: TRBJ2-1; D gene: -; V gene: TRBV6-2/TRBV6-3; CDR3 protein: CASRRYPTLTANYNEQFF; CDR3 DNA: TGTGCCAGCAGGCGGTACCCGACTCTGACTGCCAACTACAATGAGCAGTTCTTC
clone size: -; J gene: TRBJ2-6; D gene: -; V gene: TRBV28; CDR3 protein: CASSAQVASGANVLTF; CDR3 DNA: TGTGCCAGCAGTGCACAGGTCGCTTCTGGGGCCAACGTCCTGACTTTC
clone size: few; J gene: TRBJ2-5; D gene: -; V gene: TRBV7-2; CDR3 protein: CASGVSSGVPETQYF; CDR3 DNA: TGTGCCAGCGGGGTCAGTTCGGGAGTTCCAGAGACCCAGTACTTC